These 9 T cell receptor beta chains came from one sample sequenced in a study of synovial regulatory T cells in juvenile arthritis. Libraries were prepared by immunoSEQ multiplex PCR; TCRdb keeps only in-frame clonotypes and omits some of them. The data show around 9,600 clones, and the top ten clones hold about 2%. Sequencing was performed on Treg cells from blood. Subset reported: remaining (HLA-DR-negative) circulating blood Treg cells. The receptor set was obtained from a donor younger than 30 with juvenile idiopathic arthritis.

The chain recombines TRBV5-5 with TRBJ2-4; TCRdb returns TRBD2, unconfirmable since there is no DNA. This CDR3 is built from 14 residues. The DNA is unrecorded. CDR1 and CDR2 (germline): SGHKS, YYEKEE (reference sequence). The CDR3 sequence: CASSTGPGGDIQYF.

This clone is called medium-sized based on its frequency. This chain links TRBV6-5 with TRBJ1-1. The CDR3 loop spans 14 amino acids. This entry has no DNA. CDR1 is MNHEY and CDR2 is SVGAGI in the germline V gene. CDR3 sequence: CASSYSRRNTEAFF.

The genes are TRBV5-1 and TRBJ2-7; TCRdb gives TRBD1 as the D gene, but with no DNA this cannot be confirmed. Germline V lookup: CDR1 SGHRS, CDR2 YFSETQ. There are 13 residues in the CDR3. No DNA sequence is on record. CDR3 amino acids: CASSLVQGTEQYF. The variable domain in full, completed from reference TRBV5-1 and TRBJ2-7, reads KAGVTQTPRYLIKTRGQQVTLSCSPISGHRSVSWYQQTPGQGLQFLFEYFSETQRNKGNFPGRFSGRQFSNSRSEMNVSTLELGDSALYLCASSLVQGTEQYFGPGTRLTVT.

The rearrangement joins TRBV6-6 to TRBJ2-2; no DNA is available, so the TRBD1 call from TCRdb remains unchecked. Looked up from germline, CDR1 is MNHNY and CDR2 is SVGAGI (reference sequence). This CDR3 is built from 14 residues. No DNA sequence is on record. CDR3 in amino acids: CAGKRGQNTGELFF.

V usage is TRBV19 and J usage is TRBJ1-1; TCRdb designates TRBD1, a call that cannot be tested without DNA. The CDR3 is 15 residues long. DNA is not recorded here. Germline assignment: CDR1 LNHDA and CDR2 SQIVND (reference sequence). CDR3 residues: CASSIANRGHTEAFF.

By frequency, this clone is medium-sized (0.01 to 0.1%). V usage is TRBV18 and J usage is TRBJ1-4; TCRdb designates TRBD1, a call that cannot be tested without DNA. The CDR3 has 15 amino acids. No DNA is listed. The V gene's germline CDR1 is KGHSH and CDR2 LQKENI. The CDR3 sequence: CASSPGRITNEKLFF.

The chain links TRBV27 to TRBJ2-3; there is no DNA to check the TCRdb D call of TRBD2. The CDR3 runs 15 residues. No DNA is listed. Germline CDR1 MNHEY, CDR2 SMNVEV (reference sequence). The chain's CDR3 is CASRAFGLSTDTQYF.

This chain connects TRBV4-1 to TRBJ2-7; the D call from TCRdb, TRBD1, cannot be confirmed without DNA. Germline lookup yields CDR1 MGHRA and CDR2 YSYEKL. The CDR3 spans 16 residues. No DNA is listed. The CDR3 protein is CASSQAGGQGVGEQYF.

The V and J genes are TRBV7-2 and TRBJ1-1; as DNA is missing, the TRBD1 call by TCRdb cannot be tested. The CDR3 totals 12 residues. Only the protein is available. Germline assignment: CDR1 SGHTA and CDR2 FQGNSA. The CDR3 sequence is CASSLFWGRAFF.